This T cell receptor (beta chain) was sequenced during a study of CDR3 diversity in severe acne. In its sample, this clonotype was seen a few times. TCRdb used MiXCR to reprocess the PCR reads, holding one entry per CDR3 protein. The data contain some 90,000 distinct CDR3 sequences, about half of them singletons. The CDR3 has 12 residues. V was cut by 6 bases and J by 0 bases, with 5 bases left in between. Germline values: CDR1 MDHEN, CDR2 SYDVKM. Sequenced: blood. The gene calls are TRBV28 and TRBJ1-1; D unresolved. This sequence was found in a male donor with severe acne vulgaris. The CDR3 spells CASRTLNTEAFF. The DNA of the CDR3 is TGTGCCAGCAGAACCTTGAACACTGAAGCTTTCTTT.